A selection of T cell receptor beta chains follows, all from one sample in a study of identical twins. TCRdb re-derived calls from the 5' RACE reads in MiXCR, one entry per CDR3 protein. The profile shows 750,000 to 950,000 distinct CDR3 sequences, roughly an eighth of them singletons. These data were also reused for a study on yellow fever vaccine responses in identical twins.

Specimen: PBMCs. These receptors came from a woman younger than 30 in good health. Both conserved end residues are part of each CDR3. The order of the fields is V gene, clone size, J gene, D gene, CDR3 DNA, CDR3 protein. D genes are given only for firm matches. Where a row states a size, it is once, few, many or the class of an expanded clone; other rows omit it.

v_gene: TRBV24-1
abundance: many
j_gene: TRBJ2-1
d_gene: .
CDR3nt: TGTGCCACCAGTGATTTGGAACAGGGGGGGGGGAATGAGCAGTTCTTC
CDR3aa: CATSDLEQGGGNEQFF

v_gene: TRBV7-2
abundance: .
j_gene: TRBJ1-6
d_gene: .
CDR3nt: TGTGCCAGCAGCCCAGGGACCCGGTCACCCCTCCACTTT
CDR3aa: CASSPGTRSPLHF

v_gene: TRBV7-8
abundance: few
j_gene: TRBJ2-1
d_gene: .
CDR3nt: TGTGCCAGCAGCATCAGGGCAGGGGTCAATGAGCAGTTCTTC
CDR3aa: CASSIRAGVNEQFF

v_gene: TRBV20-1
abundance: few
j_gene: TRBJ2-1
d_gene: .
CDR3nt: TGCAGTGCCCGACTTTTGAGCTACAATGAGCAGTTCTTC
CDR3aa: CSARLLSYNEQFF

v_gene: TRBV3-1
abundance: few
j_gene: TRBJ2-1
d_gene: TRBD2
CDR3nt: TGTGCCAGCAGCCGACGAACTCTAGCGGCTGACTACAATGAGCAGTTCTTC
CDR3aa: CASSRRTLAADYNEQFF

v_gene: TRBV20-1
abundance: few
j_gene: TRBJ2-1
d_gene: TRBD2
CDR3nt: TGCAGTGCTATAACCTACGGGGGGGCCTCCTACAATGAGCAGTTCTTC
CDR3aa: CSAITYGGASYNEQFF

v_gene: TRBV5-1
abundance: .
j_gene: TRBJ2-1
d_gene: TRBD1
CDR3nt: TGCGCCAGCAGCTATGGGACAGACGCTAGTAGTGAGCAGTTCTTC
CDR3aa: CASSYGTDASSEQFF

v_gene: TRBV6-4
abundance: .
j_gene: TRBJ2-3
d_gene: TRBD2
CDR3nt: TGTGCCAGCAGTGACTCTAGCGGGAGGGCCACAGATACGCAGTATTTT
CDR3aa: CASSDSSGRATDTQYF

v_gene: TRBV12-3/TRBV12-4
abundance: .
j_gene: TRBJ2-3
d_gene: .
CDR3nt: TGTGCCAGCAGTTCCTCTGACGGGATTAGACTTGAAGATACGCAGTATTTT
CDR3aa: CASSSSDGIRLEDTQYF

v_gene: TRBV12-3/TRBV12-4
abundance: .
j_gene: TRBJ2-1
d_gene: .
CDR3nt: TGTGCCAGCAGCCCCCTCCTGGGACTCCCAAGAGACAATGAGCAGTTCTTC
CDR3aa: CASSPLLGLPRDNEQFF

v_gene: TRBV5-8
abundance: few
j_gene: TRBJ1-5
d_gene: .
CDR3nt: TGTGCCAGCAGCTTCGACCCGGTAGGCAATCAGCCCCAGCATTTT
CDR3aa: CASSFDPVGNQPQHF

v_gene: TRBV5-4
abundance: few
j_gene: TRBJ1-4
d_gene: .
CDR3nt: TGTGCCAGCAGCTCCGGACAGACCTCTAATGAAAAACTGTTTTTT
CDR3aa: CASSSGQTSNEKLFF

v_gene: TRBV5-1
abundance: many
j_gene: TRBJ2-1
d_gene: TRBD2
CDR3nt: TGCGCCAGCAGCTGGACTAGCGGGAGGGCGCATGAGCAGTTCTTC
CDR3aa: CASSWTSGRAHEQFF

v_gene: TRBV6-2/TRBV6-3
abundance: .
j_gene: TRBJ2-7
d_gene: TRBD1
CDR3nt: TGTGCCAGCACCGGGGGGTTGACAGGGGGGGACTCCTACGAGCAGAACTTC
CDR3aa: CASTGGLTGGDSYEQNF

v_gene: TRBV9
abundance: many
j_gene: TRBJ1-2
d_gene: .
CDR3nt: TGTGCCAGCTCTGGCACAGGGAGGGTCTACACCTTC
CDR3aa: CASSGTGRVYTF

v_gene: TRBV5-6
abundance: .
j_gene: TRBJ1-5
d_gene: TRBD1
CDR3nt: TGTGCCAGCAGCTGGACAGGGGACAATCAGCCCCAGCATTTT
CDR3aa: CASSWTGDNQPQHF

v_gene: TRBV24-1
abundance: many
j_gene: TRBJ2-5
d_gene: TRBD1
CDR3nt: TGTGCCACCAGTGATACCAATACAGGGGCACAAGAGACCCAGTACTTC
CDR3aa: CATSDTNTGAQETQYF

v_gene: TRBV9
abundance: few
j_gene: TRBJ2-1
d_gene: .
CDR3nt: TGTGCCAGCAGCTCATCGGACGGATTCAATGAGCAGTTCTTC
CDR3aa: CASSSSDGFNEQFF

v_gene: TRBV11-1
abundance: many
j_gene: TRBJ2-4
d_gene: TRBD2
CDR3nt: TGTGCCAGCAGCCGTCCGGGACTAGCGGGGAGTATAGCCAAAAACATTCAGTACTTC
CDR3aa: CASSRPGLAGSIAKNIQYF

v_gene: TRBV20-1
abundance: many
j_gene: TRBJ2-5
d_gene: .
CDR3nt: TGCAGTGCTAGTGTATCAGGTTATCGAATGTCCCAAGAGACCCAGTACTTC
CDR3aa: CSASVSGYRMSQETQYF

v_gene: TRBV5-6
abundance: many
j_gene: TRBJ2-3
d_gene: .
CDR3nt: TGTGCCAGCAGCTTGACACAACTAAGCACAGATACGCAGTATTTT
CDR3aa: CASSLTQLSTDTQYF

v_gene: TRBV28
abundance: .
j_gene: TRBJ2-1
d_gene: .
CDR3nt: TGTGCCAGCAGTGGCAGACGGCAGGGGGGTCGCAATGAGCAGTTCTTC
CDR3aa: CASSGRRQGGRNEQFF

v_gene: TRBV5-1
abundance: many
j_gene: TRBJ2-1
d_gene: TRBD1
CDR3nt: TGCGCCAGCAGCTTGGGACAGGGCTTCAAGTATGTTGGTGGTGAGCAGTTCTTC
CDR3aa: CASSLGQGFKYVGGEQFF

v_gene: TRBV2
abundance: few
j_gene: TRBJ2-7
d_gene: TRBD2
CDR3nt: TGTGCCAGCAGTGGGCGGGAGGGCCCCTACGAGCAGTACTTC
CDR3aa: CASSGREGPYEQYF

v_gene: TRBV20-1
abundance: few
j_gene: TRBJ2-1
d_gene: .
CDR3nt: TGCAGTGCTAGCATTAGCGGATACAATGAGCAGTTCTTC
CDR3aa: CSASISGYNEQFF

v_gene: TRBV15
abundance: .
j_gene: TRBJ2-7
d_gene: .
CDR3nt: TGTGCCACCAGCAGAAAACAGACTGGGCTCGAGCAGTACTTC
CDR3aa: CATSRKQTGLEQYF

v_gene: TRBV10-1
abundance: .
j_gene: TRBJ2-2
d_gene: .
CDR3nt: TGCGCCAAGACCCCGGACAGCACGAACACCGGGGAGCTGTTTTTT
CDR3aa: CAKTPDSTNTGELFF

v_gene: TRBV6-5
abundance: .
j_gene: TRBJ1-5
d_gene: .
CDR3nt: TGTGCCAGCAGTTCCTCTCCGGCTCAGCCCCAGCATTTT
CDR3aa: CASSSSPAQPQHF

v_gene: TRBV5-1
abundance: few
j_gene: TRBJ2-3
d_gene: .
CDR3nt: TGCGCCAGCAGCTTACCCCGGGGGAGGACAGATACGCAGTATTTT
CDR3aa: CASSLPRGRTDTQYF

v_gene: TRBV2
abundance: .
j_gene: TRBJ2-1
d_gene: TRBD2
CDR3nt: TGTGCCAGCAGTGTGCGGGGACTAGCGGACCCTAGGGGGCAGTTCTTC
CDR3aa: CASSVRGLADPRGQFF

v_gene: TRBV27
abundance: .
j_gene: TRBJ2-5
d_gene: .
CDR3nt: TGTGCCAGCTCACGGGCGGGGGCACAAGAGACCCAGTACTTC
CDR3aa: CASSRAGAQETQYF

v_gene: TRBV29-1
abundance: .
j_gene: TRBJ2-1
d_gene: .
CDR3nt: TGCAGCGTTGAGGGGTTGGTGTATGAGCAGTTCTTC
CDR3aa: CSVEGLVYEQFF

v_gene: TRBV27
abundance: .
j_gene: TRBJ2-3
d_gene: .
CDR3nt: TGTGCCAGCAGTTTTGAGGGGGGGGCCACAGATACGCAGTATTTT
CDR3aa: CASSFEGGATDTQYF

v_gene: TRBV7-9
abundance: few
j_gene: TRBJ2-5
d_gene: TRBD2
CDR3nt: TGTGCCAGCAGCTTAGCGACGGGACTACAAGAGACCCAGTACTTC
CDR3aa: CASSLATGLQETQYF

v_gene: TRBV5-1
abundance: few
j_gene: TRBJ1-1
d_gene: .
CDR3nt: TGCGCCAGCAGCACACAGAGCTTGAACACTGAAGCTTTCTTT
CDR3aa: CASSTQSLNTEAFF

v_gene: TRBV20-1
abundance: .
j_gene: TRBJ1-2
d_gene: .
CDR3nt: TGCAGCCCCTTCGTGGGCGATGGCTACACCTTC
CDR3aa: CSPFVGDGYTF

v_gene: TRBV12-3/TRBV12-4
abundance: few
j_gene: TRBJ1-6
d_gene: .
CDR3nt: TGTGCCAGCAGTCCCAAGAATTCACCCCTCCACTTT
CDR3aa: CASSPKNSPLHF

v_gene: TRBV6-1
abundance: few
j_gene: TRBJ2-3
d_gene: TRBD1
CDR3nt: TGTGCCAGCAAGGACAGGGCTAGCACAGATACGCAGTATTTT
CDR3aa: CASKDRASTDTQYF

v_gene: TRBV20-1
abundance: .
j_gene: TRBJ1-1
d_gene: .
CDR3nt: TGCAGTGCTAGTTTGGCCAGGGAGAACACTGAAGCTTTCTTT
CDR3aa: CSASLARENTEAFF